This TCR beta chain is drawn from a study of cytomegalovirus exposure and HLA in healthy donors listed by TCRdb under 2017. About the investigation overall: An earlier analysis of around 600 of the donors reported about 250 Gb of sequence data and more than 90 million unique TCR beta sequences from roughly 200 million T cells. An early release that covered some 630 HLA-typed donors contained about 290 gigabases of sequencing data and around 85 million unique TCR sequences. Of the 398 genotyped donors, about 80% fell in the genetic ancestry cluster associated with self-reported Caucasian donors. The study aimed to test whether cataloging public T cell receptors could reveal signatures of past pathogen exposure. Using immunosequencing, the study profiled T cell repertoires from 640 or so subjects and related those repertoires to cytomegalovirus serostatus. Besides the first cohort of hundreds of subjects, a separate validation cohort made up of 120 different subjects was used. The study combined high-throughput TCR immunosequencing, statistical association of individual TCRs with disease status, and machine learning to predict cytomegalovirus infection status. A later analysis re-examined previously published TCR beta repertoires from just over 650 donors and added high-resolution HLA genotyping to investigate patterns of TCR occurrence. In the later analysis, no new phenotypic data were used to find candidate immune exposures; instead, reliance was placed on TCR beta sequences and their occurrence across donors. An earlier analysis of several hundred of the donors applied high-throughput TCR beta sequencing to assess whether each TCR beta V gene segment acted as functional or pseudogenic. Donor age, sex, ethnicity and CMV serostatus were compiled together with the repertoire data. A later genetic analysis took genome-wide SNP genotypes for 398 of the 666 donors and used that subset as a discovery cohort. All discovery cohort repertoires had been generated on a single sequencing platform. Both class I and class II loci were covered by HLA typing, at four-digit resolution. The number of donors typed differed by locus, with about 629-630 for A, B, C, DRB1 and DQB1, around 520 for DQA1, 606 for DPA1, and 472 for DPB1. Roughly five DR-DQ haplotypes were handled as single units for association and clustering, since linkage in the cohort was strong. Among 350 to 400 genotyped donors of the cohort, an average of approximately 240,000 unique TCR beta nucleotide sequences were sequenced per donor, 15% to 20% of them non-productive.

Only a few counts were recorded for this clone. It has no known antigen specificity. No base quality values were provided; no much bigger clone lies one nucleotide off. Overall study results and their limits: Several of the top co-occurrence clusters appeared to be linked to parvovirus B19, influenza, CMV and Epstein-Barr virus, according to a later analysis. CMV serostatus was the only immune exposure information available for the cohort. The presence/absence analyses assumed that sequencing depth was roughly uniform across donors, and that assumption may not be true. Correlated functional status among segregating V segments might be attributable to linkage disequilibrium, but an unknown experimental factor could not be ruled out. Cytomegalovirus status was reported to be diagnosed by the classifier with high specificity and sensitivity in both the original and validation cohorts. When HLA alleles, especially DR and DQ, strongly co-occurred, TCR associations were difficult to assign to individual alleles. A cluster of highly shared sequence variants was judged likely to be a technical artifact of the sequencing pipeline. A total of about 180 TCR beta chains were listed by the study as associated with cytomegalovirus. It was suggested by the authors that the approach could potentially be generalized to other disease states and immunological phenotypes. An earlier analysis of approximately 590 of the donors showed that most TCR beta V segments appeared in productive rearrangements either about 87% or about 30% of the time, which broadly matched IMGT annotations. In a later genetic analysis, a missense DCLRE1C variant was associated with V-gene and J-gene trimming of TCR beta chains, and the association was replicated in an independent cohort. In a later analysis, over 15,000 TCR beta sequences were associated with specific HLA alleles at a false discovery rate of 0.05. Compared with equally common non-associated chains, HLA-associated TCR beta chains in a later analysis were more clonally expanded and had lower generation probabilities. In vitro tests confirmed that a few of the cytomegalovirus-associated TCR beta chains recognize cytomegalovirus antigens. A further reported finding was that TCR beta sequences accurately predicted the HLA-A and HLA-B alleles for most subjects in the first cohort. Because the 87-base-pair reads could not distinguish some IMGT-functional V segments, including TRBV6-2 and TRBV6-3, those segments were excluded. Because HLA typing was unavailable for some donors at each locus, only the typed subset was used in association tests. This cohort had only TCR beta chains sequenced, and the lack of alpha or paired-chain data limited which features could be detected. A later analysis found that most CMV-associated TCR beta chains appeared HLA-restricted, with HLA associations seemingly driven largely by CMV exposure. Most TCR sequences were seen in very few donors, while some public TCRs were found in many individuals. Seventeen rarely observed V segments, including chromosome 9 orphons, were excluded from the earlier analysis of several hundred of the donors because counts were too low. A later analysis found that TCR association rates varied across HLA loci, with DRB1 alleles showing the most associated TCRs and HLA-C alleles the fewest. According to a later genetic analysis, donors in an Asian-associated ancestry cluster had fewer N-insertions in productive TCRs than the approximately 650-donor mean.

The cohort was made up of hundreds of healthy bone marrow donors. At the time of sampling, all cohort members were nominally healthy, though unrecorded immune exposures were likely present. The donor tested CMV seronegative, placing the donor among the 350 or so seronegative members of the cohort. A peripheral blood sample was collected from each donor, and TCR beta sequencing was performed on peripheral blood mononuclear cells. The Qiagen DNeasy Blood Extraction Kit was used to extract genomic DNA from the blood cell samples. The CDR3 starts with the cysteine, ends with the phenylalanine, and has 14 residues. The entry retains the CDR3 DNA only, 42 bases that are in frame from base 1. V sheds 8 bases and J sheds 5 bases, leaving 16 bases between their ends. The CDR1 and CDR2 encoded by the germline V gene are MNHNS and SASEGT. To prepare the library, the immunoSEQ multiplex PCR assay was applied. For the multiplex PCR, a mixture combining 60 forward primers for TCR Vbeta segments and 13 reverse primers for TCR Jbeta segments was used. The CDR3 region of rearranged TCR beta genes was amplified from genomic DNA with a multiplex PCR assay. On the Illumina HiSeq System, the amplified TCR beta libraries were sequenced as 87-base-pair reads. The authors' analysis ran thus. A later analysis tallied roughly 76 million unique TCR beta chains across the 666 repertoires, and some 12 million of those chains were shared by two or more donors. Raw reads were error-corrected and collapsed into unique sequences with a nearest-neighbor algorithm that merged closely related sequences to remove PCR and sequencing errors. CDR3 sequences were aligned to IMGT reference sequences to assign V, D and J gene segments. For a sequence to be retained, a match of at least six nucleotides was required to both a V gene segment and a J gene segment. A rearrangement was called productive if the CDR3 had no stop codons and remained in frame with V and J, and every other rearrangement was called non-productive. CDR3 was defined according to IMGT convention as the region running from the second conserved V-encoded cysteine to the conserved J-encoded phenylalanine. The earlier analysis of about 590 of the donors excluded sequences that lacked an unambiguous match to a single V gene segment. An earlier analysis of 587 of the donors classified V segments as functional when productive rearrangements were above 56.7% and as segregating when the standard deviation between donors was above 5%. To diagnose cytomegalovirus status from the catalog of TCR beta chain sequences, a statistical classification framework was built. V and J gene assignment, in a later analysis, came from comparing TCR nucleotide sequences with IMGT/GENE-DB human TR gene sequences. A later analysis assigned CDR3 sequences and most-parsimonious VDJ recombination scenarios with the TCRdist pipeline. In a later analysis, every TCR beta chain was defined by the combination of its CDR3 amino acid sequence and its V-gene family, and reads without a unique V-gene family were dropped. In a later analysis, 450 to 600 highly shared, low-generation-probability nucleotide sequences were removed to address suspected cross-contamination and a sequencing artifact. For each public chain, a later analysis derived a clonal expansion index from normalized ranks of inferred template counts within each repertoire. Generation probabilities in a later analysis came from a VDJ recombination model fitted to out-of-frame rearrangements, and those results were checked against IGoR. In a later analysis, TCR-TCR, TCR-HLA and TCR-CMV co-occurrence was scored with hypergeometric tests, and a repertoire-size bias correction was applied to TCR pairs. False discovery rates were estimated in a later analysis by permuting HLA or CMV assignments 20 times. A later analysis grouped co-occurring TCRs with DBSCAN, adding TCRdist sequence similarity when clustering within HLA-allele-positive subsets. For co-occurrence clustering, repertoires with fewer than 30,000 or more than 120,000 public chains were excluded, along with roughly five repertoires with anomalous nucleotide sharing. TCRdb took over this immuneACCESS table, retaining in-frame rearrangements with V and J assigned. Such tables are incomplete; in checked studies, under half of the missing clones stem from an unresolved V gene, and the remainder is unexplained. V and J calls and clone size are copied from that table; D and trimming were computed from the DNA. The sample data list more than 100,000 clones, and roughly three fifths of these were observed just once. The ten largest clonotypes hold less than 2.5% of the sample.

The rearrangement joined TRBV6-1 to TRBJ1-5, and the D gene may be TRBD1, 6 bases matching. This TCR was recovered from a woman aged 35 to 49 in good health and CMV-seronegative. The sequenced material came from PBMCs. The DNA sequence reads TGTGCCAGCTGGCGGGGGGGGCTGGATCAGCCCCAGCATTTT. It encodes CASWRGGLDQPQHF.